These 5 T cell receptor beta chains originate from one sample sequenced in a study of shared clonotypes between healthy human individuals. TCRdb's table, derived via immunoSEQ multiplex PCR, lists solely in-frame clones and lacks some. The data contain approximately 2.5 million clones, roughly 93% of them singletons. Sequenced input: naive CD4+ T cells from PBMCs. This sample's subset: CD45RA+ positively selected. The receptors derive from a man between 18 and 29 years old in good health. Some clones in this sample may be carry-over from other donors' samples.

In this sample, this clone turned up once. V and J are TRBV28 and TRBJ2-1; D not resolved. This CDR3 contains 15 residues. The germline V gene encodes CDR1 MDHEN and CDR2 SYDVKM. Trimming cost V 4 bases and J 5 bases, with 15 bases left between them. The CDR3 here is CASSSFKLINNEQFF. In nucleotides, the CDR3 is TGTGCCAGCAGTTCCTTTAAACTCATAAACAATGAGCAGTTCTTC.

As regards this clone: Other DNA sequences in the sample encode the same CDR3. This chain uses TRBV5-1 with TRBJ2-5, with D hard to call. The CDR3 sequence is 11 residues long. Deletions cut 3 bases from V and 2 bases from J, with 2 bases between. The germline V gene has CDR1 SGHRS and CDR2 YFSETQ. The CDR3 coding sequence is TGCGCCAGCAGCTCTCAAGAGACCCAGTACTTC. It is translated as CASSSQETQYF.

J is TRBJ2-3 and V is TRBV5-1; D gene ambiguous. The CDR3 extends over 12 amino acids. Germline V CDR1 and CDR2: SGHRS, YFSETQ. Trimming removed 4 bases from V and 5 bases from J, with 8 bases in between. The CDR3 loop is CASSHKGDTQYF. The CDR3 DNA reads TGCGCCAGCAGCCACAAAGGAGATACGCAGTATTTT.

This sequence joins TRBV5-1 and TRBJ2-3; 10 nucleotides line up with TRBD2. CDR1 and CDR2 (germline): SGHRS, YFSETQ. This CDR3 is built from 16 residues. Trimming cost V 4 bases and J 0 bases; bases outside gene matches: 5. The CDR3 spells CASSPNSGRSTDTQYF. CDR3 nucleotides: TGCGCCAGCAGCCCCAATAGCGGGAGGAGCACAGATACGCAGTATTTT.

The gene calls are TRBV11-1 and TRBJ2-1; maybe TRBD1 (5 bases). There are 15 residues in the CDR3. Between the trimmed V and J ends, which lost 3 bases and 3 bases, there was a span of 12 bases. From germline, CDR1 is SGHAT and CDR2 FQDESV (reference sequence). CDR3 sequence reads: CASSFGQGIYNEQFF. CDR3 in DNA: TGTGCCAGCAGCTTTGGCCAGGGAATCTACAATGAGCAGTTCTTC.